This TCR beta chain was sequenced during a study of T cell repertoires in cytomegalovirus infection. Study-level findings and limits: Summed public TCR beta family frequency identified CMV carriers bearing the relevant HLA. Clonotype analysis showed dominance of the ex vivo response by HLA-C-restricted CMV-specific TCR beta clonotypes.

Each CDR3 protein is one row after TCRdb ran MiXCR on the reads. The sample holds over 450,000 distinct CDR3 sequences, about 10% seen once. About this clonotype: Its antigen remains unidentified.

With 5 bases removed from V and 2 bases from J, the gap between germline ends came to 5 bases. The CDR3 covers 12 residues. The sample consisted of PBMCs. The chain joins TRBV12-3 or TRBV12-4 to TRBJ2-3, with unresolved D. The clonotype comes from a human donor in good health (CMV status not recorded). Some clones in this sample may be carry-over from other donors' samples. CDR3 nucleotides: TGTGCCAGCAGTATATACACAGATACGCAGTATTTT. The encoded protein is CASSIYTDTQYF.